Following are 17 T cell receptor beta chains from one sample sequenced in a study of blood T cell repertoires in COVID-19. TCRdb's copy holds only in-frame clones and misses some; the assay was immunoSEQ multiplex PCR. The data contain about 300,000 clones, approximately 90% of them singletons. Sample: peripheral blood. The receptors originated from a woman in her forties or fifties with COVID-19, enrolled during active disease.

This clone came up once. The rearrangement joins TRBV5-4 to TRBJ2-7, with 13 bases lining up with TRBD2. In germline, CDR1 is SGHNT, CDR2 YYREEE (reference sequence). Trimming took 0 bases from V and 4 from J; bases not matched to a gene: 10. The CDR3 covers 18 residues. The CDR3 spells CASSLDVGLAGDLYEQYF. As DNA, the CDR3 is TGTGCCAGCAGCTTGGACGTTGGACTAGCGGGAGACCTTTACGAGCAGTACTTC.

The V and J genes are TRBV7-9 and TRBJ2-7; tentative D call: TRBD1 (5 bases). This CDR3 comprises 13 residues. Germline values: CDR1 SEHNR, CDR2 FQNEAQ (reference sequence). V gave up 4 bases and J gave up 2 bases, with 9 bases separating them. The CDR3 reads CASSYQGPYEQYF. The CDR3 DNA reads as TGTGCCAGCAGCTATCAGGGTCCCTACGAGCAGTACTTC.

The chain is built from TRBV5-1 and TRBJ1-1; D not resolved. Deletions cut 2 bases from V and 6 bases from J, with 17 bases between. CDR3 size: 15 residues. From germline, CDR1 is SGHRS and CDR2 YFSETQ. In DNA, the CDR3 is TGCGCCAGCAGCTTCGGTCGGGGATCCCCCTCTGAAGCTTTCTTT. Protein sequence: CASSFGRGSPSEAFF. Full variable domain (missing parts from reference TRBV5-1 and TRBJ1-1): KAGVTQTPRYLIKTRGQQVTLSCSPISGHRSVSWYQQTPGQGLQFLFEYFSETQRNKGNFPGRFSGRQFSNSRSEMNVSTLELGDSALYLCASSFGRGSPSEAFFGQGTRLTVV.

This chain connects TRBV4-3 to TRBJ2-7; the D is unclear. Trimming left V 1 base short and J 0 bases short, with 7 bases between. The CDR3 runs to 14 residues. Germline V CDR1 and CDR2: LGHNA, YSLEER. Written as DNA, the CDR3 is TGCGCCAGCAGCCAAGTTGGCAGCTCCTACGAGCAGTACTTC. Its translation: CASSQVGSSYEQYF.

The rearrangement links TRBV4-1 to TRBJ2-2; the D gene is possibly TRBD2 (6 bases). V lost 4 bases, J lost 7 bases, and 22 bases lay in between. The V gene's germline CDR1 is MGHRA and CDR2 YSYEKL. The CDR3 sequence is 17 residues long. CDR3 nucleotides: TGCGCCAGCAGCCTCAGCAGAGTCCTTAGCGGCGTCGGGGAGCTGTTTTTT. This codes for CASSLSRVLSGVGELFF.

Written as DNA, the CDR3 is TGTGCCAGCAGTTCCCCGGGGACTGGCCGCTACGAGCAGTACTTC. Its protein is CASSSPGTGRYEQYF. The V and J genes are TRBV6-2 or TRBV6-3 and TRBJ2-7; tentative D call: TRBD2 (6 bases). CDR3 size: 15 residues. CDR1 and CDR2 from the germline V gene are MNHEY and SVGEGT. V lost 4 bases and J lost 3, with 16 bases in between.

The chain uses TRBV9 and TRBJ2-7; the D gene is possibly TRBD2 (6 bases). Per the germline V gene, CDR1 is SGDLS and CDR2 is YYNGEE. This CDR3 comprises 17 residues. V lost 0 bases and J lost 6, with 22 bases in between. The CDR3 nucleotides read TGTGCCAGCAGCGTAGGATTTGGAACGGCGGGGTCTGCCGAGCAGTACTTC. It codes for CASSVGFGTAGSAEQYF.

V gene TRBV5-4 combines with J gene TRBJ2-7; weak D call: TRBD1 (6 bases). V was clipped by 2 bases and J by 5 bases, with 14 bases between them. The CDR3 consists of 14 residues. Germline assignment: CDR1 SGHNT and CDR2 YYREEE (reference sequence). The CDR3: CASSLQGWVHEQYF. The CDR3 DNA reads TGTGCCAGCAGCTTACAGGGTTGGGTGCACGAGCAGTACTTC.

The chain uses TRBV5-6 and TRBJ2-3; 7 bases agree with TRBD2. The CDR3 runs to 16 residues. Germline V CDR1 and CDR2: SGHDT, YYEEEE. J gave up 0 bases and V 1 base, and 5 bases lay outside the gene matches. CDR3 in DNA: TGTGCCAGCAGCTTGTCGGGAGGATCGAGCACAGATACGCAGTATTTT. It specifies CASSLSGGSSTDTQYF.

The chain couples TRBV10-3 to TRBJ2-2; 7 nucleotides line up with TRBD1. With 2 bases clipped from V and 9 bases from J, the junction kept 3 bases outside the gene matches. This CDR3 has 13 amino acids. Germline V lookup: CDR1 ENHRY, CDR2 SYGVKD. CDR3 sequence reads: CAISEGDSWELFF. DNA for the CDR3: TGTGCCATCAGTGAGGGGGACAGCTGGGAGCTGTTTTTT.

Here the CDR3 DNA reads TGTGCCAGCAGCCAGCAAACAGGCCGCACTGAAGCTTTCTTT. It translates to CASSQQTGRTEAFF. The gene calls are TRBV14 and TRBJ1-1, with TRBD1 as a possible D gene (5 bases). The CDR3 totals 14 residues. Germline lookup yields CDR1 SGHDN and CDR2 FVKESK. V was clipped by 3 bases and J by 4 bases, with 12 bases between them.

This chain links TRBV27 with TRBJ2-4, with D possibly TRBD1 on 6 matching bases. With 0 bases removed from V and 6 bases from J, the gap between germline ends came to 15 bases. The germline CDR1 and CDR2 sequences are MNHEY and SMNVEV (reference sequence). This CDR3 region has 16 residues. This chain's CDR3 is CASSLSREGGRNIQYF. The CDR3 coding sequence is TGTGCCAGCAGTTTATCGAGGGAAGGGGGAAGAAACATTCAGTACTTC.

In its sample, this clone was seen a few times. The rearrangement uses TRBV5-4 and TRBJ2-7; TRBD1 is a possible D gene (6 bases). Germline V lookup: CDR1 SGHNT, CDR2 YYREEE (reference sequence). V was shortened by 2 bases and J by 6 bases, with 9 bases between the two germline ends. This CDR3 has 12 amino acids. CDR3 in DNA: TGTGCCAGCAGCTTTGCCAGGGGCGAGCAGTACTTC. It yields the protein CASSFARGEQYF.

This sequence joins TRBV5-1 and TRBJ2-7; 8 bases match TRBD2. Germline lookup yields CDR1 SGHRS and CDR2 YFSETQ. V lost 4 bases, J lost 1 base, and 7 bases stayed unmatched. CDR3 size: 15 residues. CDR3 nucleotide sequence: TGCGCCAGCAGCACTGGGACTAGAATTTCCTACGAGCAGTACTTC. Its translation is CASSTGTRISYEQYF.

This sequence joins TRBV7-2 and TRBJ1-5, with 7 bases that match TRBD1. The CDR3 is 13 residues long. Germline CDR1 and CDR2: SGHTA and FQGNSA. Trimming cost V 5 bases and J 9 bases; bases outside gene matches: 7. The CDR3 coding sequence is TGTGCCAGCAGCCCGGACAGGTCACGGCCCCAGCATTTT. Translation: CASSPDRSRPQHF.

The chain combines TRBV5-4 with TRBJ2-3; tentative D call: TRBD1 (5 bases). Deletions cut 10 bases from V and 3 bases from J, with 12 bases between. In germline, CDR1 is SGHNT, CDR2 YYREEE (reference sequence). The CDR3 sequence is 12 residues long. CDR3 protein: CAQSQGTDTQYF. CDR3 bases: TGTGCCCAAAGCCAGGGAACAGATACGCAGTATTTT.

This chain joins TRBV24-1 and TRBJ2-1; tentative D call: TRBD1 (6 bases). This CDR3 has 13 residues. Germline loops: CDR1 KGHDR, CDR2 SFDVKD. V lost 7 bases, J lost 8 bases, and 14 bases lay in between. This chain's CDR3 is CATRAQGIDEQFF. CDR3 in DNA: TGTGCCACCAGGGCGCAGGGGATCGATGAGCAGTTCTTC.